Reported below is one TCR beta chain. What it recognizes is unknown. The entry originates in a study of shared clonotypes between healthy human individuals. Turning to the study itself: The donor group consisted of two women and a few men, aged 18 to 49.

The authors divided CD4+ cells into CD45RA+ naive and CD45RA-negative memory subsets. V was clipped by 0 bases and J by 3 bases, with 13 bases between them. The germline CDR1 and CDR2 sequences are SGDLS and YYNGEE. This CDR3 has 15 amino acids. TCRdb's table, derived via immunoSEQ multiplex PCR, lists solely in-frame clones and lacks some. This table has about 2.4 million clones, 93% appearing once. Overall study findings and caveats: The sole specimen, blood, was sampled, and tissue repertoires likely differ.

Source material: naive CD4+ T cells from PBMCs. The sample's subset: CD45RA+ positively selected. This chain uses TRBV9 with TRBJ2-7; maybe TRBD2 (5 bases). This sequence originates from a young man in good health. Some clones in this sample may be carry-over from other donors' samples. The CDR3, as DNA: TGTGCCAGCAGCGTAGGGTTAGGCGGGCTCTACGAGCAGTACTTC. This sequence encodes CASSVGLGGLYEQYF.